The clone carrying this TCR beta chain was seen ten or more times. Its specificity is not known. The data were obtained in a study of response to subunit inactivated influenza vaccine. Overall study findings and caveats: Seasonal influenza vaccination, on each occasion, was suggested by the authors to recruit few new T cells.

Unmatched junction bases numbered 5, after V lost 4 bases and J lost 5 bases. This CDR3 contains 16 residues. Germline CDR1 SGHRS, CDR2 YFSETQ. Each CDR3 protein gets one entry after TCRdb re-called the RT-PCR reads with MiXCR. The profile covers roughly 160,000 distinct CDR3 sequences, with 11% appearing a single time and roughly 12% taken by the ten largest. This chain uses TRBV5-1 with TRBJ2-5, with TRBD2 identical over 16 bases. This clonotype was sampled from a man aged 50 or older who received an inactivated influenza vaccine. Sequences were derived from non-naive T cells sorted from PBMCs, sampled 40 to 50 days after vaccination. This CDR3 is CASSQGLAGGPETQYF. CDR3 nucleotide sequence: TGCGCCAGCAGCCAGGGACTAGCGGGAGGGCCCGAGACCCAGTACTTC.